The TCR beta chain described here comes from a study of T cells in Graves' hyperthyroidism and ophthalmopathy. Regarding the study as a whole: The authors' 13 V-J model separated ophthalmopathy from stable hyperthyroidism. The model identified upcoming ophthalmopathy a median roughly 6.5 months ahead of onset.

TCR beta CDR3 regions were amplified from RNA. HTBI primers were used for first-round RT-PCR of the TCR CDR3. From the multiplex PCR reads, TCRdb called clonotypes with MiXCR, one entry per CDR3 protein. This sample has 700,000 or so distinct CDR3 sequences, with 15% to 20% found just once. Germline V gene sequence: CDR1 DFQATT, CDR2 SNEGSKA (reference sequence). This CDR3 has 14 amino acids. V lost 2 bases, J lost 12 bases, and 7 bases stayed unmatched. In its sample, this clonotype was seen a few times. The antigen is unknown. Exclusions: uncontrolled infection, other autoimmune disease, pregnancy, lactation. For the diagnoses, clinical symptoms, serum thyroxine and TRAb, thyroid ultrasound and orbital computed tomography were used.

The clonotype was recovered from a man younger than 35 with Graves' hyperthyroidism. The J gene is TRBJ2-1, the V gene TRBV20-1; 13 bases align to TRBD2. What was sequenced was blood. CDR3 DNA: TGCAGTGCTAGACCTGGACTAGCGGGAGAAGGGCAGTTCTTC. Translated: CSARPGLAGEGQFF.